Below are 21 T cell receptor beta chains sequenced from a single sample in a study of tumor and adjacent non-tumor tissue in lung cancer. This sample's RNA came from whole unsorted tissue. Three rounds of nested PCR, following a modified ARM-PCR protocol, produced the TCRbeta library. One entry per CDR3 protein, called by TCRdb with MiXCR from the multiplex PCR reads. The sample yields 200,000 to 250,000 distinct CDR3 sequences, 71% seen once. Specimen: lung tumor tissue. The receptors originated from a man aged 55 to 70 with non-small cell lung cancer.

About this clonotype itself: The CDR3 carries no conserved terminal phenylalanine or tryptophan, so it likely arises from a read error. The CDR3 region is CSAGTNREVGTQYL. DNA of the CDR3: TGCAGTGCGGGAACCAACAGGGAAGTTGGGACCCAGTACTTA. This chain joins TRBV20-1 and TRBJ2-5; D might be TRBD1 (6 bases). This CDR3 has 14 amino acids. Trimming removed 6 bases from V and 7 bases from J, with 21 bases in between. The germline gives CDR1 DFQATT, CDR2 SNEGSKA (reference sequence).

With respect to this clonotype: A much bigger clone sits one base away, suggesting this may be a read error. In nucleotides, the CDR3 is TGTGCCAGCAGTTTAAGGGCTAAGTCTTACAATGAGCAGTTCTTC. Translated: CASSLRAKSYNEQFF. This chain links TRBV12-3 or TRBV12-4 with TRBJ2-1; no clear D gene. This CDR3 has 15 amino acids. With 2 bases removed from V and 4 bases from J, the gap between germline ends came to 12 bases.

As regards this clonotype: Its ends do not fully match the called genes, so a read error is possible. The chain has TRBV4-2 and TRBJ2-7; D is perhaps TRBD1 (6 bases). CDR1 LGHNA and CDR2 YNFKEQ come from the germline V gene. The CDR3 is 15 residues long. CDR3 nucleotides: TGTACCAGCAGCCAAGATTGGGACATATTCTACGAGCAGTACTTC. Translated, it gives CTSSQDWDIFYEQYF.

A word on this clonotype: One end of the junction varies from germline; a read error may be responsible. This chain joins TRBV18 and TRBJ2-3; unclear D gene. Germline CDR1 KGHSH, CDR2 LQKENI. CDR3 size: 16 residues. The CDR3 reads CASSPNAVSLTDTEYF. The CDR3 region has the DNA TGTGCCAGCTCACCCAACGCAGTCAGCCTCACAGATACGGAGTATTTT. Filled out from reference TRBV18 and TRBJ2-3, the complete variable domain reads NAGVMQNPRHLVRRRGQEARLRCSPMKGHSHVYWYRQLPEEGLKFMVYLQKENIIDESGMPKERFSAEFPKEGPSILRIQQVVRGDSAAYFCASSPNAVSLTDTEYFGPGTRLTVL.

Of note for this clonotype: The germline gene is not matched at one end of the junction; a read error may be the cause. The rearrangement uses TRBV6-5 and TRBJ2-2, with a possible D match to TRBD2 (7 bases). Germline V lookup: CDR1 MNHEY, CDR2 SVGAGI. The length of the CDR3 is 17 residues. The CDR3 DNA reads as TGTGCCAGCAGTTGGTCTCTAGGGGGAGGGGGGAATACGGAGCTCTTTTTT. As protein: CASSWSLGGGGNTELFF.

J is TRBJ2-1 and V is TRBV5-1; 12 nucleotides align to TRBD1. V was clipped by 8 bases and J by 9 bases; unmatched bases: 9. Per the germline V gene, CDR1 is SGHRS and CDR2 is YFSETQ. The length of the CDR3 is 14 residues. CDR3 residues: CASRMGQGALEQFF. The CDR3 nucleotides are TGCGCCAGTAGAATGGGACAGGGGGCGCTTGAGCAGTTCTTC.

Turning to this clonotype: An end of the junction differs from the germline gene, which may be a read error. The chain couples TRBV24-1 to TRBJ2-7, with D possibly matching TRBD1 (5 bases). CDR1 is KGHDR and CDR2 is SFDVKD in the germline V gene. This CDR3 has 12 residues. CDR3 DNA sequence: TGTGTCACCAGTGATCTACAGGACGAGCAGTACTTC. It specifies CVTSDLQDEQYF.

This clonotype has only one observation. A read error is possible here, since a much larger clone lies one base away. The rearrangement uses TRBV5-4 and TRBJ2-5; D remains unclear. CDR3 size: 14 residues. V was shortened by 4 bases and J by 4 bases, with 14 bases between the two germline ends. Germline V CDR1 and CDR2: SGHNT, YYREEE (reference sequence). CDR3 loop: CASSPPGYRETQYF. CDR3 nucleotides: TGTGCCAGCAGCCCGCCGGGTTACCGAGAGACCCAGTACTTC.

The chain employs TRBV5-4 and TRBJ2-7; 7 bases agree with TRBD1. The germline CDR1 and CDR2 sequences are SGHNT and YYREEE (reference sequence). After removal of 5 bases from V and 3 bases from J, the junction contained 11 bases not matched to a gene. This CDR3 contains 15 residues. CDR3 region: CASSSSGTEFYEQYF. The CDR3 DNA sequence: TGTGCCAGCAGTTCATCCGGGACAGAATTCTACGAGCAGTACTTC.

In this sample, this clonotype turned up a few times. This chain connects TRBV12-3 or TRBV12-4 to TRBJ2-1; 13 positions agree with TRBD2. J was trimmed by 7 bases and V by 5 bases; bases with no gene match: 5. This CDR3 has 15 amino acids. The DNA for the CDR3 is TGTGCCAGCAGTGGACTAGCGGGGGCCCTGAATGAGCAGTTCTTC. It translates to CASSGLAGALNEQFF.

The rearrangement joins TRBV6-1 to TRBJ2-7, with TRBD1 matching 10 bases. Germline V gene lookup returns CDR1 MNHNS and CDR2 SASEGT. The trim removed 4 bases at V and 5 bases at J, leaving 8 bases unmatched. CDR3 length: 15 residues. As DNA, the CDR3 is TGTGCCAGCAGTGTAACTGGGACAGGGGCTCACGAGCAGTACTTC. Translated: CASSVTGTGAHEQYF.

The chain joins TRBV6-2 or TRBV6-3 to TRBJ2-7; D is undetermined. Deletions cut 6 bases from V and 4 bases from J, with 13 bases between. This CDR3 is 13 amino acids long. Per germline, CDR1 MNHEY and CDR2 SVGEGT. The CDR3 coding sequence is TGTGCCAGCAGAAGGAACGGAGCGTACGAGCAGTACTTC. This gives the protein CASRRNGAYEQYF.

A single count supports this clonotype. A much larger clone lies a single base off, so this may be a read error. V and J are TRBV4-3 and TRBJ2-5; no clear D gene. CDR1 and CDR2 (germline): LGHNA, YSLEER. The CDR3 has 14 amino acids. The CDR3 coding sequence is TGTGCCAGCAGCCAGGTCTATCAGCAAGAGACCCTGTACTTC. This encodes CASSQVYQQETLYF.

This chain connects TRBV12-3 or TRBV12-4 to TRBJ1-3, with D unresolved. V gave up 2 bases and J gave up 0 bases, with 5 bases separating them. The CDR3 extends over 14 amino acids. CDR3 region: CASSLRASGNTIYF. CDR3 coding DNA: TGTGCCAGCAGTTTAAGGGCCTCTGGAAACACCATATATTTT.

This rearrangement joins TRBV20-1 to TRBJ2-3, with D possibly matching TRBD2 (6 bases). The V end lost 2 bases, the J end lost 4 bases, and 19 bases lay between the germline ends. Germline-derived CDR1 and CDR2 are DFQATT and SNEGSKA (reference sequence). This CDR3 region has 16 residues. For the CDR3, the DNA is TGCAGTGCTAGAACCCCGGCGGGATGGTCCGCAGATACGCAGTATTTT. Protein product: CSARTPAGWSADTQYF.

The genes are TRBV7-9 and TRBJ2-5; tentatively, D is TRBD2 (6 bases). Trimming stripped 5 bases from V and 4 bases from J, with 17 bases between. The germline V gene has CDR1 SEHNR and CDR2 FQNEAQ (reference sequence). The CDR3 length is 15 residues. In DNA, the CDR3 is TGTGCCAGCAGCGTCGCACTTACTAGCCCAGAGACCCAGTACTTC. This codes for CASSVALTSPETQYF.

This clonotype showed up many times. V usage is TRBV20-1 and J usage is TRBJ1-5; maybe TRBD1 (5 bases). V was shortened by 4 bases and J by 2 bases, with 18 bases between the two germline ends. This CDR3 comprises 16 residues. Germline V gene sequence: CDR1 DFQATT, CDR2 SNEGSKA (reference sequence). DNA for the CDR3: TGCAGTGCTAAAGGCGGAGGGGTAACGGGCAATCAGCCCCAGCATTTT. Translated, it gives CSAKGGGVTGNQPQHF.

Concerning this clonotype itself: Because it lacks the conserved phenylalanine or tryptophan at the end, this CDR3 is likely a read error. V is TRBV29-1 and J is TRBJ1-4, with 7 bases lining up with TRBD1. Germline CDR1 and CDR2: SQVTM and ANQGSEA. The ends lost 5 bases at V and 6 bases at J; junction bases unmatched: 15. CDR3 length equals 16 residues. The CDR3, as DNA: TGCAGCGTTAAAGCGACCGGGGGCACAGGGGATGAAAAACTGTTTCTT. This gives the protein CSVKATGGTGDEKLFL.

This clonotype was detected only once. The DNA of the CDR3 is TGTGTTAGCAGTTCAGGAGGGGTCGCTGAAGCTTTCTTT. It translates to CVSSSGGVAEAFF. The rearrangement links TRBV6-5 to TRBJ1-1, with D tentatively TRBD1 (5 bases). The CDR3 runs to 13 residues. Per germline, CDR1 MNHEY and CDR2 SVGAGI.

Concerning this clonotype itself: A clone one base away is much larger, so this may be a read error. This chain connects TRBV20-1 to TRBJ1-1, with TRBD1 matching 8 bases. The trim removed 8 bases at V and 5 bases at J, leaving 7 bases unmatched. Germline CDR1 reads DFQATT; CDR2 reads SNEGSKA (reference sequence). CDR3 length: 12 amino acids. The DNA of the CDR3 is TGCAGTACAGGGGGAACCGGGACTGAAGCTTTCTTT. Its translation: CSTGGTGTEAFF.

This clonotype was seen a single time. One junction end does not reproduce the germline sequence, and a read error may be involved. The CDR3 DNA follows: TGTGACAGCAGCTTAGATAGCGAGAGGGCCGGAGAAACCCAGTACTTC. This gives the protein CDSSLDSERAGETQYF. The rearrangement links TRBV11-3 to TRBJ2-5, with TRBD2 as a possible D gene (5 bases). CDR3 length: 16 residues. Germline V gene lookup returns CDR1 SGHNT and CDR2 YENEEA. The full variable domain, its missing parts supplied by reference TRBV11-3 and TRBJ2-5, is EAGVVQSPRYKIIEKKQPVAFWCNPISGHNTLYWYLQNLGQGPELLIRYENEEAVDDSQLPKDRFSAERLKGVDSTLKIQPAELGDSAVYLCDSSLDSERAGETQYFGPGTRLLVL.